This T cell receptor (beta chain) was sequenced for a study of graft-versus-host responses after intestinal transplantation. Germline V gives CDR1 GTSNPN, CDR2 SVGIG (reference sequence). This CDR3 region has 11 residues. V was pared by 0 bases and J by 9 bases, with 6 bases between. The protocol was immunoSEQ multiplex PCR, while the TCRdb copy is restricted to in-frame clones and leaves out a portion. The table lists some 64,000 clones, approximately 90% of them singletons. Concerning this clone itself: Antigen: not known.

Study-level results: Individuals who had graft-donor T cell macrochimerism had allografts that showed high graft-versus-host to host-versus-graft clonal ratios.

The V and J genes are TRBV30 and TRBJ2-1; D uncertain. Sequenced material: unstimulated CD8+ T cells sorted from spleen or lymph node cells, taken before transplant. The receptor's source is a human donor who was the organ donor for an intestinal transplant. The DNA for the CDR3 is TGTGCCTGGAGTGTAAACGGTGAGCAGTTCTTC. It yields the protein CAWSVNGEQFF. The variable domain in full, completed from reference TRBV30 and TRBJ2-1, reads SQTIHQWPATLVQPVGSPLSLECTVEGTSNPNLYWYRQAAGRGLQLLFYSVGIGQISSEVPQNLSASRPQDRQFILSSKKLLLSDSGFYLCAWSVNGEQFFGPGTRLTVL.